A selection of T cell receptor beta chains follows, all from one sample in a study of cytomegalovirus exposure and HLA in healthy donors. Libraries were prepared by immunoSEQ multiplex PCR; TCRdb keeps only in-frame clonotypes and omits some of them. This repertoire shows around 150,000 clones, more than 65% found once; its top ten account for about 5.2%. The specimen sequenced was PBMCs. These TCRs come from a man aged 30 to 45 in good health and CMV-seropositive. The CDR3 runs from the conserved cysteine through the conserved F or W. Size is stated for part of the rows, as once, few or many counts, or as a class when the clone is expanded.

v_gene: TRBV6-5
abundance: .
CDR3aa: CASSKLAGGPDTQYF

v_gene: TRBV21-1
abundance: .
CDR3aa: CASSTQAGGAGEQYF

v_gene: TRBV19
abundance: few
CDR3aa: CASSSGMNTEAFF

v_gene: TRBV4-1
abundance: .
CDR3aa: CASSQPSRNTEAFF

v_gene: TRBV2
abundance: once
CDR3aa: CASSGEGLNNSPLHF

v_gene: TRBV7-9
abundance: .
CDR3aa: CASSSNSPLHF

v_gene: TRBV28
abundance: .
CDR3aa: CASSSTGPPYEQYF

v_gene: TRBV27
abundance: .
CDR3aa: CASSLTRTENTGELFF

v_gene: TRBV27
abundance: .
CDR3aa: CASSHRQGIAGANVLTF

v_gene: TRBV18
abundance: once
CDR3aa: CASSPASQETQYF

v_gene: TRBV29-1
abundance: .
CDR3aa: CSVLTADSSYEQYF

v_gene: TRBV5-1
abundance: .
CDR3aa: CASSLVTGVTDTQYF

v_gene: TRBV6-1
abundance: .
CDR3aa: CASSELAGATTGELFF

v_gene: TRBV2
abundance: .
CDR3aa: CASLPGQGGIGAFF

v_gene: TRBV4-1
abundance: .
CDR3aa: CASSQEGGASETQYF

v_gene: TRBV2
abundance: .
CDR3aa: CARRASGETEAFF

v_gene: TRBV5-4
abundance: .
CDR3aa: CASSLDFGANYGYTF